Here is one T cell receptor beta chain with its context. What it binds is not known. Constant-region reverse primers amplified full-length variable regions, followed by semi-nested Nested Universal Primer A PCR. Each CDR3 protein is one row after TCRdb ran MiXCR on the 5' RACE reads. Of about 64,000 distinct CDR3 sequences in the sample, approximately 22% were seen once. Per germline, CDR1 SGHRS and CDR2 YFSETQ. There are 14 residues in the CDR3. Trimming left V 3 bases short and J 0 bases short, with 9 bases between. Study-wide results and caveats: Tumor Tregs overlapped most with tumor, then blood, naive CD4+ cells.

CD4+CD45RO+CD25- cells were isolated as memory CD4+ T cells. The sample comprised memory CD4+ T cells sorted from a lymph node. Sample subset: memory CD4+ T cells, CD4+CD45RO+CD25-. The source is a female donor with breast cancer. The chain couples TRBV5-1 to TRBJ1-1; tentatively, D is TRBD1 (6 bases). The DNA for the CDR3 is TGCGCCAGCAGCTCGGACAGAATGAACACTGAAGCTTTCTTT. Translated: CASSSDRMNTEAFF.